This T cell receptor (beta chain) came from a study of cytomegalovirus exposure and HLA in healthy donors. Study results and limitations: On later analysis, the bulk of CMV-associated TCR beta chains appeared to be HLA-restricted. Later analysis associated a missense DCLRE1C variant with TCR beta V- and J-gene trimming.

Amplification used 60 Vbeta primers and 13 Jbeta primers. Here immunoSEQ multiplex PCR was the method, and the copy in TCRdb shows in-frame clones only, minus some. The sample holds fewer than 250,000 clones; over 80% are singletons and the top ten take about 6%. To note about this clone: Its antigen is undetermined.

Sequencing input: PBMCs. This TCR came from a man aged 35-49 years in good health and CMV-seropositive.

The CDR3 here is CASSLPAGGGYTF. The CDR3 DNA sequence: TGTGCCAGCAGCTTACCCGCCGGAGGCGGCTACACCTTC. The rearrangement uses TRBV7-9 and TRBJ1-2; D ambiguous. CDR3 length equals 13 residues. V was clipped by 2 bases and J by 8 bases, with 12 bases between them. CDR1 is SEHNR, CDR2 FQNEAQ, per germline (reference sequence).